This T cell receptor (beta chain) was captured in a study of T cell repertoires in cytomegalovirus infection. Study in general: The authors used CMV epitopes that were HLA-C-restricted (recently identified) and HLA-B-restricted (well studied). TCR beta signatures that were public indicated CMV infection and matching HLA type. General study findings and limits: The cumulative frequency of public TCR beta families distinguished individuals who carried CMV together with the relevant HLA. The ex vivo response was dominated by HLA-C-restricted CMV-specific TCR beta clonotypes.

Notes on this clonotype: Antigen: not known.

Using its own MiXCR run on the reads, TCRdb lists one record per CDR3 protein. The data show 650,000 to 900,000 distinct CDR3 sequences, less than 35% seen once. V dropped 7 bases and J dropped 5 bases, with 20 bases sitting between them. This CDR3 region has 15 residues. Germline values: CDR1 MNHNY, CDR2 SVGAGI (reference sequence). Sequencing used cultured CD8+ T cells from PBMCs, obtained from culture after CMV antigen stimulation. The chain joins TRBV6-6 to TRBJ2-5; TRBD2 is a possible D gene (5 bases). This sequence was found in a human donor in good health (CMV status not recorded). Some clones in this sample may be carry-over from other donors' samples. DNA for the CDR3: TGTGCCAGCACCCTTCCGGGGAACTCATGGGAGACCCAGTACTTC. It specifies CASTLPGNSWETQYF.